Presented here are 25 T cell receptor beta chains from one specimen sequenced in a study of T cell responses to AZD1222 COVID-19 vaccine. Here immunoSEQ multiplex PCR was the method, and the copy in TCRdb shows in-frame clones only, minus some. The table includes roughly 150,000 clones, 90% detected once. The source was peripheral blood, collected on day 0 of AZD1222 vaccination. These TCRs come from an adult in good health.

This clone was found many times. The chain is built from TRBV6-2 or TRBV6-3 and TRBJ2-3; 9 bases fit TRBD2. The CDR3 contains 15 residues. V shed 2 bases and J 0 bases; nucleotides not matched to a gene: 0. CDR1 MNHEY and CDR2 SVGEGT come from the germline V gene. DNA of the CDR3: TGTGCCAGCAGTTACACTAGCGGGAGCACAGATACGCAGTATTTT. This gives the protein CASSYTSGSTDTQYF.

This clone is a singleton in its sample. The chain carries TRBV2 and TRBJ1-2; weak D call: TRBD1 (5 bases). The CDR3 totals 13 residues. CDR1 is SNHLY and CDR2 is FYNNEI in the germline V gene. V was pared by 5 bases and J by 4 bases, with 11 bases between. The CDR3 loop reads CASSQQDSYGYTF. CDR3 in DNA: TGTGCCAGCAGTCAACAGGATTCCTATGGCTACACCTTC.

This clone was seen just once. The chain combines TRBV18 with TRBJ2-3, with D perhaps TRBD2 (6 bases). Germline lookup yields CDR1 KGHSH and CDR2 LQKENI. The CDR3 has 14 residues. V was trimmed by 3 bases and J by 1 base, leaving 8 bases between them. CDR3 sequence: CASSPSSGTDTQYF. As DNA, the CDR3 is TGTGCCAGCTCACCCTCTAGCGGCACAGATACGCAGTATTTT.

The CDR3 DNA reads as TGCGCCAGCAGCCAAGATCAGGGGCTAGCTAACACCGGGGAGCTGTTTTTT. Protein product: CASSQDQGLANTGELFF. The gene calls are TRBV4-3 and TRBJ2-2; tentatively, D is TRBD1 (6 bases). V was pared by 0 bases and J by 2 bases, with 13 bases between. Looked up from germline, CDR1 is LGHNA and CDR2 is YSLEER. This CDR3 has 17 residues.

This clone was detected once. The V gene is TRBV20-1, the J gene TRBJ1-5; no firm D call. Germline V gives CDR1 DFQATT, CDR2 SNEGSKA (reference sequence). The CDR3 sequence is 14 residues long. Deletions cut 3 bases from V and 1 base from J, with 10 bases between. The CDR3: CSASPETSNQPQHF. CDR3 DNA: TGCAGTGCTAGTCCAGAAACCAGCAATCAGCCCCAGCATTTT.

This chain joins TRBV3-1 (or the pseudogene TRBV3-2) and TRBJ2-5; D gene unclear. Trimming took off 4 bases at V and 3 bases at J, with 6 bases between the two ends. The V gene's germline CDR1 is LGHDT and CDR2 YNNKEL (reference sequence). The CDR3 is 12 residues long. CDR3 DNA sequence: TGTGCCAGCAGCCCCCCTGAAGAGACCCAGTACTTC. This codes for CASSPPEETQYF.

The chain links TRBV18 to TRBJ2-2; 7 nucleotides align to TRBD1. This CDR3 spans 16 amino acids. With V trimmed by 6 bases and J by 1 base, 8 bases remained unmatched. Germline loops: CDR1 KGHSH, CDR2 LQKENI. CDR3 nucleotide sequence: TGTGCCAGCTCGTTTCCGGGACAGAAGAACACCGGGGAGCTGTTTTTT. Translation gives CASSFPGQKNTGELFF.

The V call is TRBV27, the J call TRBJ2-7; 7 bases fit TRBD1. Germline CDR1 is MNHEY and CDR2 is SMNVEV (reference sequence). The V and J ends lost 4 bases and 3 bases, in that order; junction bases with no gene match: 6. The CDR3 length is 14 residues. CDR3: CASSSYRGIYEQYF. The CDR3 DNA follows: TGTGCCAGCAGTTCCTACAGGGGAATCTACGAGCAGTACTTC.

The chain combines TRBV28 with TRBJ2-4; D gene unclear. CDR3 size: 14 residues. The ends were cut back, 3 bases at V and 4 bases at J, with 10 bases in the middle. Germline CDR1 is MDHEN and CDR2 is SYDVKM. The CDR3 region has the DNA TGTGCCAGCAGTTTGGGCCCCCCTAAAAACATTCAGTACTTC. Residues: CASSLGPPKNIQYF.

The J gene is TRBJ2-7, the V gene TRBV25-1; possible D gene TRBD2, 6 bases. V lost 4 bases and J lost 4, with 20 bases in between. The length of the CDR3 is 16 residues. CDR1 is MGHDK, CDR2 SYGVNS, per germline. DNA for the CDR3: TGTGCCAGCAGTGGATTTGAGATAATTCTAGCGTACGAGCAGTACTTC. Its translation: CASSGFEIILAYEQYF.

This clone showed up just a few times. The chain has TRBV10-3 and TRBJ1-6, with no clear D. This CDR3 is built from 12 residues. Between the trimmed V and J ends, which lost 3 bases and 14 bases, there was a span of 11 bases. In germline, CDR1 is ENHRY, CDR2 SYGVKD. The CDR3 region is CAISDGRETLHF. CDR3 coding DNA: TGTGCCATCAGTGATGGGAGAGAAACCCTCCACTTT.

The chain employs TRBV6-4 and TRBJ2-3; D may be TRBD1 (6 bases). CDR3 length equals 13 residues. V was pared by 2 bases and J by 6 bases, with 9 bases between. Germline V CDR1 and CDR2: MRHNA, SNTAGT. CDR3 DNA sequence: TGTGCCAGCAGTGACGGGGGCGTCGATACGCAGTATTTT. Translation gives CASSDGGVDTQYF.

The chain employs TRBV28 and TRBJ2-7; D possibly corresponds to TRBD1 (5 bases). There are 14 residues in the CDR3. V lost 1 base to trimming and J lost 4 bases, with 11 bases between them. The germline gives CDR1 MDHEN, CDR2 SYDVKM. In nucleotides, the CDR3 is TGTGCCAGCAGTTTATTTGACAGTACGTACGAGCAGTACTTC. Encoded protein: CASSLFDSTYEQYF.

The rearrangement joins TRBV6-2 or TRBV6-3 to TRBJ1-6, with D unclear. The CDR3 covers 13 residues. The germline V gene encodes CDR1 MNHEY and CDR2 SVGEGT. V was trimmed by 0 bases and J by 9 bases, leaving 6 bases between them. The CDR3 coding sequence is TGTGCCAGCAGTTACTCTCCGCCTTCACCCCTCCACTTT. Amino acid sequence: CASSYSPPSPLHF.

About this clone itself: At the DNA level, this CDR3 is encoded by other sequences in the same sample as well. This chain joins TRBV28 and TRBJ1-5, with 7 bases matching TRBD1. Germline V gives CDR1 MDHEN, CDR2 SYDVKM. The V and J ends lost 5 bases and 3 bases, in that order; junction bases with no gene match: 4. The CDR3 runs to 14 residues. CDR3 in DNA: TGTGCCAGCAGTCTCGGGACAGTCAATCAGCCCCAGCATTTT. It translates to CASSLGTVNQPQHF.

CDR3 in amino acids: CASSTWDGGSEAFF. The DNA of the CDR3 is TGTGCCAGTAGTACCTGGGACGGTGGCTCTGAAGCTTTCTTT. The V call is TRBV19, the J call TRBJ1-1, with TRBD1 as a possible D gene (5 bases). V lost 4 bases and J 6 bases, leaving 15 bases between the germline ends. CDR3 length equals 14 residues. Germline CDR1 LNHDA, CDR2 SQIVND (reference sequence).

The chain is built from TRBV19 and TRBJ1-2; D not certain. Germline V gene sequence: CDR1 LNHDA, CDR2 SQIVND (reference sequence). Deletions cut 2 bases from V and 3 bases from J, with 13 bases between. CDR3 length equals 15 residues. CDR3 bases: TGTGCCAGTAGTATATCCCGTCAGATGGACTATGGCTACACCTTC. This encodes CASSISRQMDYGYTF.

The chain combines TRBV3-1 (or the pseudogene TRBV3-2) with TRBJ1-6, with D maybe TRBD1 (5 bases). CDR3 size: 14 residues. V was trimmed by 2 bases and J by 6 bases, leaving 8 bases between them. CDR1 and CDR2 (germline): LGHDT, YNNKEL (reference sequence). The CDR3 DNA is TGTGCCAGCAGCCAACAGGGACGTAATTCACCCCTCCACTTT. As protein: CASSQQGRNSPLHF.

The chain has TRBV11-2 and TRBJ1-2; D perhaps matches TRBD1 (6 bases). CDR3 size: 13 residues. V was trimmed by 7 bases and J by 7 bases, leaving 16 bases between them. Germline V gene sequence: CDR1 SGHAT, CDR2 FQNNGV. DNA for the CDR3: TGTGCCAGCACCGGAACAGGGAGGATTGGCTACACCTTC. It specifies CASTGTGRIGYTF.

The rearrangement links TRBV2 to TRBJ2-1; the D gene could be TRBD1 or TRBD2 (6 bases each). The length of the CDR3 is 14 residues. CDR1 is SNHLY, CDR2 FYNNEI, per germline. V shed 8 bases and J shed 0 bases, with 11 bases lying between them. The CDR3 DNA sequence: TGTGCCAGCCGGGGGCGGAGCTCCTACAATGAGCAGTTCTTC. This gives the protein CASRGRSSYNEQFF.

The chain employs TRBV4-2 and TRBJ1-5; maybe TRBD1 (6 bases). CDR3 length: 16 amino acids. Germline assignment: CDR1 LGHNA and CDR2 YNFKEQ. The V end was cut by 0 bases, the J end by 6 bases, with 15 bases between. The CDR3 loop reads CASSQEGAGLGQPQHF. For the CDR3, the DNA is TGTGCCAGCAGCCAAGAGGGGGCAGGGTTGGGTCAGCCCCAGCATTTT.

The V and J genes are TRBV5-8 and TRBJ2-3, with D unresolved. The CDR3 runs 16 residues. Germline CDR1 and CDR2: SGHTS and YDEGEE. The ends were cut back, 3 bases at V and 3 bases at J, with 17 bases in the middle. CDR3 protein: CASSSQPGAWTDTQYF. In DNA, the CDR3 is TGTGCCAGCAGCTCCCAACCCGGAGCATGGACAGATACGCAGTATTTT.

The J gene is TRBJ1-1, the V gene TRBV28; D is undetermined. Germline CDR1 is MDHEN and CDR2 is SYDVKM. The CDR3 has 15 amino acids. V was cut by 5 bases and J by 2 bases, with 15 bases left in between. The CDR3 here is CASSLLTPTNTEAFF. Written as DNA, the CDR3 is TGTGCCAGCAGTCTACTGACACCGACAAACACTGAAGCTTTCTTT.

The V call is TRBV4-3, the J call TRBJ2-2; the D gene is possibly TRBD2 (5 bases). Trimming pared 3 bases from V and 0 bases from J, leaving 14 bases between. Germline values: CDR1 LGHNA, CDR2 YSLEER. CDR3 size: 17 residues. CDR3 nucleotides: TGCGCCAGCAGCCATATCCCGGGGTCCTCGAACACCGGGGAGCTGTTTTTT. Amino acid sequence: CASSHIPGSSNTGELFF.

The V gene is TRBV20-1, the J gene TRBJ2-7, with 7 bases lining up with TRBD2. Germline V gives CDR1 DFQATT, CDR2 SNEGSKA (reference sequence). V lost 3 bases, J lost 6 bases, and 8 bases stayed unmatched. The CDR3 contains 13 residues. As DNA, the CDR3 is TGCAGTGCTAGTGCGCTAGCGGCCGGCGAGCAGTACTTC. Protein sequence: CSASALAAGEQYF.